This T cell receptor (beta chain) was captured by sequencing in a study of T cell responses to AZD1222 COVID-19 vaccine. Study-level results: It was only six AZD1222 recipients who were seropositive at baseline. All repertoire sampling was performed exclusively after the peak T cell response. Donors in the cohort were predominantly white British and more often female, and clonal diversity was possibly underestimated. Among vaccine-associated CD4 TCRs, coverage spanned spike, with dominance at 160-218 and 743-854.

Profiled with immunoSEQ multiplex PCR; TCRdb holds only in-frame clones, not every one. In the table there are 120,000 or so clones, roughly nine tenths of which are singletons. Points on this clone: Its target is not known.

The CDR3 covers 12 residues. V was clipped by 6 bases and J by 6 bases; unmatched bases: 5. The source was peripheral blood, collected on day 0 of AZD1222 vaccination. This chain connects TRBV12-3 or TRBV12-4 to TRBJ2-7, with 7 bases fitting TRBD1. The TCR was taken from an adult in good health. CDR3 in DNA: TGTGCCAGCAGCTACAGGGGTAGCGAGCAGTACTTC. It specifies CASSYRGSEQYF.